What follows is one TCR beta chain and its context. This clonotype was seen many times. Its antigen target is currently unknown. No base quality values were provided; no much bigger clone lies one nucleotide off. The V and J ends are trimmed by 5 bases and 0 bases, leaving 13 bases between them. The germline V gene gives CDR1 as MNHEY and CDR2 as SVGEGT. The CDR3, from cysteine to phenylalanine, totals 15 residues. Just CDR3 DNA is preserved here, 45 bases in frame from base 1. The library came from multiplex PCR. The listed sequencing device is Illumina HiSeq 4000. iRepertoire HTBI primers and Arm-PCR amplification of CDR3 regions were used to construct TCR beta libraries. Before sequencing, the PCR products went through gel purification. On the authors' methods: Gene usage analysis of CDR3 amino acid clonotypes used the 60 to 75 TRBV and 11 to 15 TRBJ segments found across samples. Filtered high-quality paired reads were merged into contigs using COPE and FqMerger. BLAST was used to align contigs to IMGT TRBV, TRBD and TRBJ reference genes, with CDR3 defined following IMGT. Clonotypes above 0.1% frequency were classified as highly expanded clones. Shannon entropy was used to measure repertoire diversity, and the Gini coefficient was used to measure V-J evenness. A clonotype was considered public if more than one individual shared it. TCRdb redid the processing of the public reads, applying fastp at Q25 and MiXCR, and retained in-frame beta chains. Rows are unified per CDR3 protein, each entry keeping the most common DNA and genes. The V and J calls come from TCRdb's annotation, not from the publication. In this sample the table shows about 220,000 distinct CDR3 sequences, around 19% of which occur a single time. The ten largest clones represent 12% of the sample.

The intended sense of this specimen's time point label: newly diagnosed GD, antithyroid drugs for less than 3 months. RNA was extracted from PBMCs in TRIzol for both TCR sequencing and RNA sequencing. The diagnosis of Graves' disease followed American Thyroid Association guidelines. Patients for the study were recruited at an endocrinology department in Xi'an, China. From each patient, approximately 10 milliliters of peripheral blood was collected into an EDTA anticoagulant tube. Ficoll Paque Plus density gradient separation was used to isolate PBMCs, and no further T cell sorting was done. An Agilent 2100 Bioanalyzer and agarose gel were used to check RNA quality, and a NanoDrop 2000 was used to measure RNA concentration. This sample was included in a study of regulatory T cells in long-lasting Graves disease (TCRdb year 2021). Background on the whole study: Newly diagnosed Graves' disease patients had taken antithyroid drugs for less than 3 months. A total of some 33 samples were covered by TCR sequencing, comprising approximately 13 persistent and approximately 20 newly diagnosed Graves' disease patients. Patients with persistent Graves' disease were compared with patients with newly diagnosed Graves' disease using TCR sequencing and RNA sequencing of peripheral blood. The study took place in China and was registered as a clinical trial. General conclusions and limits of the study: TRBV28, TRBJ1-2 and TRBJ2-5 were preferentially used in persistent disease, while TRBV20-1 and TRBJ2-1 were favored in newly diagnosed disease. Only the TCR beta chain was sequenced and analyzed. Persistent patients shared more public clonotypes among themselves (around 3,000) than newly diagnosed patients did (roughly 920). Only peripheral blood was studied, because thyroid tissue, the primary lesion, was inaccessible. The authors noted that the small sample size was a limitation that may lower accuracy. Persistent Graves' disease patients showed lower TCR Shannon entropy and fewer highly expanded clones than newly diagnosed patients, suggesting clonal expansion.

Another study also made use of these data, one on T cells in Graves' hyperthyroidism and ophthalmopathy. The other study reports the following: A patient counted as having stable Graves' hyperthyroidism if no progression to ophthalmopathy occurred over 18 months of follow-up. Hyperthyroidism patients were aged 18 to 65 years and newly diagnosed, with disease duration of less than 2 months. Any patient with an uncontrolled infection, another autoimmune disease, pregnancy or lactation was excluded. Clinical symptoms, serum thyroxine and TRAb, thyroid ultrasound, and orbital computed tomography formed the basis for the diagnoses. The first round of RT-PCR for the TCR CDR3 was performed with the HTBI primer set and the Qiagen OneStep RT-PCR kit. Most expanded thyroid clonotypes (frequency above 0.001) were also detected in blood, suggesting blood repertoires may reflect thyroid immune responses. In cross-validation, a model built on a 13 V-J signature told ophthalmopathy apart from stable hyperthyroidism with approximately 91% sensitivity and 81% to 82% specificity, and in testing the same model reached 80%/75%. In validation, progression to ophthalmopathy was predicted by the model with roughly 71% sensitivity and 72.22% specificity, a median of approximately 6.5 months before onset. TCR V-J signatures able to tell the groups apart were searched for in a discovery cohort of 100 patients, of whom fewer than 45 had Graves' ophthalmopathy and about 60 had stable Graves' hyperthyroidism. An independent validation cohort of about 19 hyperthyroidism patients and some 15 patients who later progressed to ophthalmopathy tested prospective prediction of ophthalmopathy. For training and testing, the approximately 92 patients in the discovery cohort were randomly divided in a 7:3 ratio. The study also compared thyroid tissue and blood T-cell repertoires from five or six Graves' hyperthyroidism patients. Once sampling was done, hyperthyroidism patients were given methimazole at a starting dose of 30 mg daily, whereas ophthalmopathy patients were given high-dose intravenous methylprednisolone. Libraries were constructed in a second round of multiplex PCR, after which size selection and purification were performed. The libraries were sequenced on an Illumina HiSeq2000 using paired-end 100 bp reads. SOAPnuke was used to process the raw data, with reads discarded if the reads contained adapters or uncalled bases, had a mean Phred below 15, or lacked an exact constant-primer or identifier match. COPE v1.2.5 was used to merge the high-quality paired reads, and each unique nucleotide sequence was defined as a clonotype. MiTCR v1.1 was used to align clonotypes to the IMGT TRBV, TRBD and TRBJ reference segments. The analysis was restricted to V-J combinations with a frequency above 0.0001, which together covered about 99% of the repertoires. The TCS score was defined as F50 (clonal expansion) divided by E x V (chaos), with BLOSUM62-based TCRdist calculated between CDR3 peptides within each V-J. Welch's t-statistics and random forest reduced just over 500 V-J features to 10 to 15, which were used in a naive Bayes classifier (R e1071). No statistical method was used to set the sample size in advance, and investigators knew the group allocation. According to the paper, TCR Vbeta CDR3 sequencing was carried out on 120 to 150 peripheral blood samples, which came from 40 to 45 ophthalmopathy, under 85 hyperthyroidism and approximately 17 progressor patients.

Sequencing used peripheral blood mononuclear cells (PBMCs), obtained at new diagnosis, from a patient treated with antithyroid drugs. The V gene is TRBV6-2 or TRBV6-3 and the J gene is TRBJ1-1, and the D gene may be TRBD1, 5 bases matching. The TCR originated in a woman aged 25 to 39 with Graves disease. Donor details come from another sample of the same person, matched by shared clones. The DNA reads TGTGCCAGCAGTACGGAGGGGAAATTGAACACTGAAGCTTTCTTT. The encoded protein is CASSTEGKLNTEAFF.